The 5 T cell receptor beta chains below were found in one sample sequenced in a study of blood T cells in healthy people across ages. Primed by a sample-barcoded 5' primer and a J-beta primer mix, a second PCR proceeded for 7 to 11 cycles. In TCRdb, the 5' RACE reads were re-called with MiXCR into one record per CDR3 protein. The sample lists about 2 million distinct CDR3 sequences, roughly 50% occurring once. Sequencing was carried out using blood. These TCRs come from a woman aged 40 to 50 in good health.

This clonotype was counted between two and nine times. The chain recombines TRBV3-1 with TRBJ2-4, with D hard to call. The end of the DNA aligns better with TRBJ2-7, so the J call may be wrong. The germline V gene has CDR1 LGHDT and CDR2 YNNKEL (reference sequence). The CDR3 totals 13 residues. CDR3 nucleotides: TGTGCCAGCAGCCAGGCACCCAGAACCGAGCAGTACTTC. Residues: CASSQAPRTEQYF.

The chain joins TRBV29-1 to TRBJ2-1, with D unclear. Trimming stripped 5 bases from V and 6 bases from J, with 11 bases between. The CDR3 is 12 amino acids. Germline V gives CDR1 SQVTM, CDR2 ANQGSEA. CDR3 sequence: CSVPRVSNEQFF. DNA of the CDR3: TGCAGCGTTCCTAGGGTTAGCAATGAGCAGTTCTTC.

V and J are TRBV29-1 and TRBJ1-1; D may be TRBD1 (5 bases). CDR3 length: 13 amino acids. V lost 3 bases and J 3 bases, leaving 11 bases between the germline ends. CDR1 is SQVTM and CDR2 is ANQGSEA in the germline V gene. The CDR3 loop is CSVDKDTYTEAFF. The CDR3 DNA is TGCAGCGTTGATAAGGACACCTACACTGAAGCTTTCTTT. The whole variable domain, remainder taken from reference TRBV29-1 and TRBJ1-1, is SAVISQKPSRDICQRGTSLTIQCQVDSQVTMMFWYRQQPGQSLTLIATANQGSEATYESGFVIDKFPISRPNLTFSTLTVSNMSPEDSSIYLCSVDKDTYTEAFFGQGTRLTVV.

The sample holds a few counts of this clonotype. The CDR3 protein is CASSSRLAGGSYEQYF. DNA for the CDR3: TGTGCCAGCAGTTCCCGACTAGCGGGGGGCTCCTACGAGCAGTACTTC. V usage is TRBV27 and J usage is TRBJ2-7, with 13 bases matching TRBD2. The V gene's germline CDR1 is MNHEY and CDR2 SMNVEV (reference sequence). The CDR3 is 16 residues long. Germline trimming cut 4 bases from V and 0 bases from J; bases unmatched to any gene: 3.

The chain uses TRBV12-3 or TRBV12-4 and TRBJ1-1; no reliable D call. V was cut by 1 base and J by 1 base, with 10 bases left in between. The CDR3 runs 15 residues. CDR3 DNA sequence: TGTGCCAGCAGTTTAGGCCCCAATCGGAACACTGAAGCTTTCTTT. This codes for CASSLGPNRNTEAFF.